The next 25 T cell receptor beta chains were all read from a single sample in a study of blood T cell repertoires in COVID-19. Here immunoSEQ multiplex PCR was the method, and the copy in TCRdb shows in-frame clones only, minus some. The table records 350,000 or so clones, approximately 92% of them present only once. The sample comprised PBMCs or T cells enriched from blood (not recorded which). Receptor source: a woman aged 25 to 45 who had recovered from COVID-19.

The chain combines TRBV7-3 with TRBJ2-7; a weak D match, TRBD2 (6 bases). V lost 0 bases and J 6 bases, leaving 9 bases between the germline ends. There are 13 residues in the CDR3. In germline, CDR1 is SGHTA, CDR2 FQGTGA. The CDR3 is CASSLTVGGEQYF. The CDR3 region has the DNA TGTGCCAGCAGCTTAACAGTGGGGGGCGAGCAGTACTTC.

This sequence joins TRBV6-5 and TRBJ1-6, with TRBD1 matching over 7 bases. The CDR3 spans 15 residues. In germline, CDR1 is MNHEY, CDR2 SVGAGI. Losses at the gene ends were 5 bases for V and 9 bases for J; bases not matched to a gene: 10. CDR3 DNA: TGTGCCAGCAGTACGGGACAGTTATGGCGTTCACCCCTCCACTTT. Its protein product is CASSTGQLWRSPLHF.

The V and J genes are TRBV27 and TRBJ2-3; D is possibly TRBD2 (7 bases). This CDR3 contains 14 residues. Per germline, CDR1 MNHEY and CDR2 SMNVEV (reference sequence). Trimming removed 3 bases at V and 6 bases at J, with 13 bases between. The CDR3: CASSLWGGGDTQYF. As DNA, the CDR3 is TGTGCCAGCAGTTTGTGGGGGGGCGGGGATACGCAGTATTTT.

As DNA, the CDR3 is TGTGCCAGCAGCCCCACGCATGATGGGACTAGCTTTACAGATACGCAGTATTTT. Its translation is CASSPTHDGTSFTDTQYF. This chain joins TRBV3-1 (or the pseudogene TRBV3-2) and TRBJ2-3; 9 bases are a match to TRBD2. V trimming: 4 bases; J trimming: 3 bases; junction bases outside the gene matches: 14. The CDR3 sequence is 18 residues long. The germline CDR1 and CDR2 sequences are LGHDT and YNNKEL (reference sequence).

This clone showed up just once. V gene TRBV27 combines with J gene TRBJ2-1, with 9 bases aligning to TRBD2. The CDR3 contains 16 residues. V lost 2 bases and J lost 3; bases outside the gene matches: 5. Germline-derived CDR1 and CDR2 are MNHEY and SMNVEV (reference sequence). The CDR3, as DNA: TGTGCCAGCAGTTTAGCGGGAGGGCGGGTCTACAATGAGCAGTTCTTC. Translated, it gives CASSLAGGRVYNEQFF.

The CDR3 nucleotides read TGTGCCAGCAGAAGGACTAGCGGGGGGCAAGGGGATACGCAGTATTTT. Its protein product is CASRRTSGGQGDTQYF. The rearrangement joins TRBV2 to TRBJ2-3; TRBD2 aligns across 14 bases. Trimming at V came to 6 bases and at J to 6 bases, leaving 8 bases not matched to a gene. The CDR3 covers 16 residues. The V gene's germline CDR1 is SNHLY and CDR2 FYNNEI.

The chain recombines TRBV7-9 with TRBJ2-7; D not certain. CDR1 and CDR2 from the germline V gene are SEHNR and FQNEAQ (reference sequence). Trimming removed 1 base at V and 5 bases at J, with 6 bases between. This CDR3 spans 12 amino acids. Here the CDR3 reads CASSLVSDEQYF. As DNA, the CDR3 is TGTGCCAGCAGCTTAGTCTCAGACGAGCAGTACTTC.

This chain joins TRBV19 and TRBJ2-3; D ambiguous. Trimming removed 5 bases at V and 8 bases at J, with 14 bases between. Germline values: CDR1 LNHDA, CDR2 SQIVND (reference sequence). The CDR3 runs to 13 residues. The CDR3 reads CASSSYSRPTQYF. CDR3 coding DNA: TGTGCCAGTAGTTCTTACAGCCGGCCTACGCAGTATTTT.

This chain connects TRBV3-1 (or the pseudogene TRBV3-2) to TRBJ1-4; 9 nucleotides align to TRBD1. Germline-derived CDR1 and CDR2 are LGHDT and YNNKEL (reference sequence). This CDR3 has 15 amino acids. V was pared by 2 bases and J by 4 bases, with 2 bases of the junction left unmatched. The CDR3 nucleotides are TGTGCCAGCAGCCAACAGACAGGGGGTAATGAAAAACTGTTTTTT. Residues: CASSQQTGGNEKLFF.

The chain combines TRBV28 with TRBJ2-5; 10 bases are a match to TRBD2. Per germline, CDR1 MDHEN and CDR2 SYDVKM. Trimming cost V 8 bases and J 2 bases; bases outside gene matches: 11. The CDR3 contains 16 residues. The CDR3 coding sequence is TGTGCCAGCCACCATGTAGCGGGAGGTGGGCAAGAGACCCAGTACTTC. Protein product: CASHHVAGGGQETQYF.

As to this clone: Mismatch with germline at one junction end may stem from a read error. The rearrangement joins TRBV4-1 to TRBJ2-7; TRBD2 agrees at 14 bases. CDR3 length: 13 residues. The V gene's germline CDR1 is MGHRA and CDR2 YSYEKL. The CDR3 here is CASSLGLAGGPTF. The CDR3 nucleotides are TGCGCCAGCAGCCTCGGACTAGCGGGAGGCCCGACCTTC.

The genes are TRBV28 and TRBJ2-3; TRBD2 agrees at 7 bases. Germline V CDR1 and CDR2: MDHEN, SYDVKM. The length of the CDR3 is 15 residues. Germline trimming cut 6 bases from V and 2 bases from J; bases unmatched to any gene: 8. The CDR3 DNA sequence: TGTGCCAGCAGCTTGAGCGGGACCGTCACAGATACGCAGTATTTT. Translating it yields CASSLSGTVTDTQYF.

This chain uses TRBV4-2 with TRBJ2-5; D unresolved. The CDR3 spans 13 residues. Trimming took off 0 bases at V and 5 bases at J, with 7 bases between the two ends. Germline loops: CDR1 LGHNA, CDR2 YNFKEQ. DNA of the CDR3: TGTGCCAGCAGCCAAGATTCTCGGGAGACCCAGTACTTC. As protein: CASSQDSRETQYF.

As DNA, the CDR3 is TGTGCCAGCAGCTCAGCGGGAGGAAATGAGCAGTTCTTC. It is translated as CASSSAGGNEQFF. The gene calls are TRBV7-2 and TRBJ2-1; 9 bases fit TRBD2. The CDR3 has 13 amino acids. Germline trimming cut 4 bases from V and 7 bases from J; bases unmatched to any gene: 2. CDR1 and CDR2 (germline): SGHTA, FQGNSA.

The chain uses TRBV10-3 and TRBJ2-2, with TRBD2 identical over 7 bases. Germline lookup yields CDR1 ENHRY and CDR2 SYGVKD. After removal of 5 bases from V and 0 bases from J, the junction contained 12 bases not matched to a gene. The CDR3 runs to 18 residues. CDR3 sequence reads: CAISPKGGRSANTGELFF. For the CDR3, the DNA is TGTGCCATCAGTCCCAAGGGAGGGCGGAGCGCGAACACCGGGGAGCTGTTTTTT.

The chain employs TRBV28 and TRBJ2-7, with unresolved D. The CDR3 is made up of 12 amino acids. V dropped 4 bases and J dropped 6 bases, with 10 bases sitting between them. Germline V gene data show CDR1 as MDHEN and CDR2 as SYDVKM. The CDR3 region has the DNA TGTGCCAGCAGTTCGGCTAGTGGCGAGCAGTACTTC. Protein: CASSSASGEQYF.

The V and J genes are TRBV9 and TRBJ1-1; D ambiguous. V was pared by 4 bases and J by 0 bases, with 13 bases between. The CDR3 runs to 15 residues. The germline V gene has CDR1 SGDLS and CDR2 YYNGEE. The DNA of the CDR3 is TGTGCCAGCAGCCCAACCGGGTCCATGAACACTGAAGCTTTCTTT. Translated, it gives CASSPTGSMNTEAFF.

The rearrangement uses TRBV7-2 and TRBJ2-5; 8 bases are shared with TRBD2. The V gene's germline CDR1 is SGHTA and CDR2 FQGNSA. This CDR3 spans 14 amino acids. The V gene end was trimmed by 0 bases and the J gene end by 5 bases; junction bases not matched to a gene: 2. The CDR3 reads CASSLAGTSETQYF. In DNA, the CDR3 is TGTGCCAGCAGCTTAGCGGGGACTAGTGAGACCCAGTACTTC. The variable domain in full, completed from reference TRBV7-2 and TRBJ2-5, reads GAGVSQSPSNKVTEKGKDVELRCDPISGHTALYWYRQSLGQGLEFLIYFQGNSAPDKSGLPSDRFSAERTGGSVSTLTIQRTQQEDSAVYLCASSLAGTSETQYFGPGTRLLVL.

J is TRBJ2-1 and V is TRBV5-1; tentative D call: TRBD2 (5 bases). V was trimmed by 2 bases and J by 0 bases, leaving 12 bases between them. Germline CDR1 is SGHRS and CDR2 is YFSETQ. The CDR3 covers 16 residues. The CDR3 DNA follows: TGCGCCAGCAGCTTTTCCCGGGGAAGCTCCTACAATGAGCAGTTCTTC. It yields the protein CASSFSRGSSYNEQFF.

This rearrangement joins TRBV27 to TRBJ2-7, with TRBD1 matching over 8 bases. CDR1 and CDR2 (germline): MNHEY, SMNVEV (reference sequence). J gave up 4 bases and V 4 bases, and 12 bases lay outside the gene matches. CDR3 size: 16 residues. The CDR3 is CASSSRPPGQGYEQYF. CDR3 coding DNA: TGTGCCAGCAGTTCCAGACCCCCCGGACAGGGTTACGAGCAGTACTTC.

The chain recombines TRBV27 with TRBJ1-4; weak D call: TRBD1 (6 bases). CDR1 is MNHEY, CDR2 SMNVEV, per germline (reference sequence). The CDR3 spans 16 residues. V was shortened by 8 bases and J by 4 bases, with 20 bases between the two germline ends. CDR3 region: CASAGVAGQFNEKLFF. The CDR3 DNA reads TGTGCCAGCGCGGGGGTGGCCGGACAGTTTAATGAAAAACTGTTTTTT.

This clone was detected only once. The rearrangement joins TRBV28 to TRBJ2-7, with TRBD2 as a possible D gene (5 bases). Germline V gives CDR1 MDHEN, CDR2 SYDVKM. The V and J ends lost 8 bases and 1 base respectively, with 15 bases between them. The CDR3 covers 14 residues. The CDR3 DNA follows: TGTGCCAGCGCCCCCTGGCCGGGGTCCTACGAGCAGTACTTC. It translates to CASAPWPGSYEQYF.

This clone was seen a handful of times. The chain couples TRBV4-1 to TRBJ1-1, with 8 bases lining up with TRBD1. The CDR3 loop spans 15 amino acids. Trimming at V came to 3 bases and at J to 6 bases, leaving 9 bases not matched to a gene. The germline V gene has CDR1 MGHRA and CDR2 YSYEKL. CDR3 coding DNA: TGCGCCAGCAGCCACCACCCAGCGACAGGGGCTGAAGCTTTCTTT. Residues: CASSHHPATGAEAFF.

The rearrangement uses TRBV18 and TRBJ1-4; D ambiguous. Germline loops: CDR1 KGHSH, CDR2 LQKENI. Trimming pared 4 bases from V and 3 bases from J, leaving 6 bases between. The CDR3 sequence is 13 residues long. CDR3 DNA: TGTGCCAGCTCACGAGGCGCTAATGAAAAACTGTTTTTT. Translating gives CASSRGANEKLFF.

Remarks on this clone: Distinct nucleotide sequences in the sample also encode this CDR3. The V gene is TRBV4-1, the J gene TRBJ1-5; no clear D. The V and J ends lost 0 bases and 6 bases respectively, with 6 bases between them. The CDR3 sequence is 13 residues long. Germline V gene lookup returns CDR1 MGHRA and CDR2 YSYEKL. The CDR3 region is CASSQDRGQPQHF. Here the CDR3 DNA reads TGCGCCAGCAGCCAAGATCGGGGTCAGCCCCAGCATTTT.